These 31 T cell receptor beta chains originate from one sample sequenced in a study of technical replicates of blood from a few donors. Sequencing was performed with immunoSEQ multiplex PCR; in TCRdb, only in-frame clones are kept and a portion is missing. Among 51,000 or so clones, about 93% were seen once, and the ten largest hold about 3.9%. Sequenced: PBMCs. The receptors here all came from a human donor in good health. Some clones in this sample may be carry-over from other donors' samples.

The chain links TRBV7-9 to TRBJ1-2, with TRBD1 matching 7 bases. V shed 4 bases, J shed 6 bases, and the junction held 14 bases outside the gene matches. CDR1 SEHNR and CDR2 FQNEAQ come from the germline V gene (reference sequence). This CDR3 is built from 16 residues. CDR3 loop: CASSSRYPRQGHGYTF. The CDR3 coding sequence is TGTGCCAGCAGCTCTAGATACCCCAGACAGGGCCATGGCTACACCTTC.

This chain connects TRBV29-1 to TRBJ1-4, with D possibly matching TRBD1 (6 bases). With 6 bases removed from V and 3 bases from J, the gap between germline ends came to 11 bases. This CDR3 is 13 amino acids long. Germline lookup yields CDR1 SQVTM and CDR2 ANQGSEA. In DNA form, the CDR3 reads TGCAGCGTAACAGGGCGCGCTAATGAAAAACTGTTTTTT. Amino acid sequence: CSVTGRANEKLFF.

In its sample, this clone was seen once. The V and J genes are TRBV5-6 and TRBJ1-6, with D possibly being TRBD1 (5 bases). Per the germline V gene, CDR1 is SGHDT and CDR2 is YYEEEE. Trimming took 0 bases from V and 7 from J, leaving 11 bases between them. The length of the CDR3 is 15 residues. CDR3 bases: TGTGCCAGCAGCTTGGAAGGGGTTGGCAATTCACCCCTCCACTTT. It encodes CASSLEGVGNSPLHF.

V and J are TRBV6-5 and TRBJ2-5; the D gene is possibly TRBD2 (5 bases). Deletions cut 4 bases from V and 1 base from J, with 13 bases between. The CDR3 is 15 residues long. The germline gives CDR1 MNHEY, CDR2 SVGAGI. The CDR3, as DNA: TGTGCCAGCAGTTCTACGAGCGGACCCCAAGAGACCCAGTACTTC. It translates to CASSSTSGPQETQYF.

CDR3 protein: CASSNTGTYLYNEQFF. CDR3 sequence (DNA): TGTGCCAGCAGCAACACCGGGACTTACTTATACAATGAGCAGTTCTTC. The chain joins TRBV7-3 to TRBJ2-1; maybe TRBD2 (6 bases). Deletions cut 5 bases from V and 4 bases from J, with 18 bases between. Germline CDR1 reads SGHTA; CDR2 reads FQGTGA. CDR3 length: 16 amino acids.

This clone appeared once. The V gene is TRBV11-1, the J gene TRBJ2-2; 11 nucleotides match TRBD2. CDR1 is SGHAT, CDR2 FQDESV, per germline (reference sequence). Germline trimming cut 5 bases from V and 2 bases from J; bases unmatched to any gene: 4. The CDR3 loop spans 16 amino acids. CDR3 DNA: TGTGCCAGCAGCCCTAGCGGGGGGAGCAACACCGGGGAGCTGTTTTTT. Translated, it gives CASSPSGGSNTGELFF.

This clone was observed a handful of times. Other DNA sequences from this sample encode an identical CDR3 as well. The chain couples TRBV13 to TRBJ1-1; a possible D gene is TRBD1 (6 bases). Germline CDR1 reads PRHDT; CDR2 reads FYEKMQ (reference sequence). The CDR3 sequence is 14 residues long. Deletions cut 1 base from V and 4 bases from J, with 10 bases between. CDR3 nucleotide sequence: TGTGCCAGCAGCTTAGAGGGGGGGGGCACTGAAGCTTTCTTT. Its translation is CASSLEGGGTEAFF.

The V gene is TRBV5-4, the J gene TRBJ1-2; 7 bases map to TRBD1. Germline V lookup: CDR1 SGHNT, CDR2 YYREEE (reference sequence). The V gene end was trimmed by 3 bases and the J gene end by 4 bases; junction bases not matched to a gene: 3. The CDR3 sequence is 13 residues long. The CDR3 coding sequence is TGTGCCAGCAGCTCACAGGGGTCCTATGGCTACACCTTC. It is translated as CASSSQGSYGYTF.

The CDR3 nucleotides read TGTGCCAGCAGCTCTCCGGGTCTTGGGAACACTGAAGCTTTCTTT. It yields the protein CASSSPGLGNTEAFF. The rearrangement links TRBV27 to TRBJ1-1; D gene ambiguous. With 6 bases removed from V and 1 base from J, the gap between germline ends came to 15 bases. Germline V gives CDR1 MNHEY, CDR2 SMNVEV (reference sequence). The length of the CDR3 is 15 residues.

The chain links TRBV5-6 to TRBJ1-5; 9 bases match TRBD1. J lost 4 bases, V lost 4 bases, and 6 bases had no gene match. The CDR3 contains 15 residues. Germline lookup yields CDR1 SGHDT and CDR2 YYEEEE. Here the CDR3 reads CASSRRDRVNQPQHF. CDR3 nucleotides: TGTGCCAGCAGCCGCCGGGACAGGGTTAATCAGCCCCAGCATTTT.

This sequence joins TRBV5-6 and TRBJ1-3; weak D call: TRBD1 (6 bases). V dropped 1 base and J dropped 4 bases, with 12 bases sitting between them. The CDR3 sequence is 15 residues long. The germline CDR1 and CDR2 sequences are SGHDT and YYEEEE. The CDR3 spells CASSLTGSSGNTIYF. CDR3 coding DNA: TGTGCCAGCAGCTTGACAGGGTCTTCAGGAAACACCATATATTTT.

V is TRBV15 and J is TRBJ1-2; D perhaps matches TRBD1 (6 bases). The CDR3 is 15 amino acids. The V gene's germline CDR1 is LNHNV and CDR2 YYDKDF (reference sequence). The V end lost 0 bases, the J end lost 4 bases, and 12 bases lay between the germline ends. CDR3: CATSRDLVGGYGYTF. DNA for the CDR3: TGTGCCACCAGCAGAGATCTGGTAGGGGGCTATGGCTACACCTTC. Looking up the rest from reference TRBV15 and TRBJ1-2 gives the full variable domain: DAMVIQNPRYQVTQFGKPVTLSCSQTLNHNVMYWYQQKSSQAPKLLFHYYDKDFNNEADTPDNFQSRRPNTSFCFLDIRSPGLGDTAMYLCATSRDLVGGYGYTFGSGTRLTVV.

This rearrangement joins TRBV10-3 to TRBJ1-5; D gene uncertain. Trimming shortened V by 3 bases and J by 2 bases, and 8 bases separated the two germline ends. In germline, CDR1 is ENHRY, CDR2 SYGVKD. The CDR3 length is 14 residues. The CDR3 here is CAISDGQGNQPQHF. The CDR3 region has the DNA TGTGCCATCAGTGATGGGCAGGGCAATCAGCCCCAGCATTTT.

The gene calls are TRBV4-2 and TRBJ1-5; D remains ambiguous. Germline CDR1 reads LGHNA; CDR2 reads YNFKEQ. The CDR3 extends over 12 amino acids. The germline V and J ends were trimmed by 11 bases and 0 bases, with 8 bases remaining between them. CDR3 region: CASSGSNQPQHF. CDR3 nucleotide sequence: TGTGCCTCCTCAGGTAGCAATCAGCCCCAGCATTTT.

The genes are TRBV2 and TRBJ2-3; D possibly corresponds to TRBD1 (8 bases). This CDR3 is built from 14 residues. Trimming removed 6 bases from V and 3 bases from J, with 13 bases in between. Germline V gene sequence: CDR1 SNHLY, CDR2 FYNNEI. The CDR3 coding sequence is TGTGCCAGCAGAGTACAGGGGGGGACAGATACGCAGTATTTT. Its protein is CASRVQGGTDTQYF.

The sample holds a few counts of this clone. This chain uses TRBV20-1 with TRBJ1-1; D possibly corresponds to TRBD1 (5 bases). The CDR3 covers 10 residues. The germline gives CDR1 DFQATT, CDR2 SNEGSKA (reference sequence). CDR3: CSPQGQGAFF. The CDR3, as DNA: TGCAGCCCTCAAGGGCAGGGAGCTTTCTTT.

The V and J genes are TRBV4-2 and TRBJ2-7, with unresolved D. Trimming took off 0 bases at V and 8 bases at J, with 14 bases between the two ends. This CDR3 has 14 amino acids. Germline loops: CDR1 LGHNA, CDR2 YNFKEQ. The CDR3 is CASSQDREAIQQYF. The CDR3 nucleotides are TGTGCCAGCAGCCAAGATCGAGAGGCCATCCAGCAGTACTTC.

This sequence joins TRBV11-2 and TRBJ2-7; D unclear. The CDR3 has 13 amino acids. V gave up 1 base and J gave up 2 bases, with 6 bases separating them. The germline V gene encodes CDR1 SGHAT and CDR2 FQNNGV. The CDR3 region is CASSLVRAYEQYF. The CDR3 nucleotides are TGTGCCAGCAGCTTAGTACGGGCCTACGAGCAGTACTTC.

The gene calls are TRBV7-6 and TRBJ1-2; D is unresolved. This CDR3 is built from 12 residues. Germline V lookup: CDR1 SGHVS, CDR2 FNYEAQ. Trimming left V 5 bases short and J 8 bases short, with 12 bases between. The CDR3 DNA reads TGTGCCAGCAGCCCCCGAGGGATGGGCTACACCTTC. It encodes CASSPRGMGYTF. The whole variable domain, remainder taken from reference TRBV7-6 and TRBJ1-2, is GAGVSQSPRYKVTKRGQDVALRCDPISGHVSLYWYRQALGQGPEFLTYFNYEAQQDKSGLPNDRFSAERPEGSISTLTIQRTEQRDSAMYRCASSPRGMGYTFGSGTRLTVV.

This clone was seen only a few times. This sequence joins TRBV4-1 and TRBJ1-1, with TRBD1 identical over 11 bases. Germline CDR1 and CDR2: MGHRA and YSYEKL. The CDR3 runs 15 residues. Trimming removed 1 base from V and 4 bases from J; junction bases left unmatched: 2. CDR3 nucleotide sequence: TGCGCCAGCAGCCAAGCCGGGACAGGGGGCACTGAAGCTTTCTTT. Protein sequence: CASSQAGTGGTEAFF.

Of note for this clone: Other DNA variants within this sample encode the same CDR3. The V gene is TRBV7-3, the J gene TRBJ2-1; 11 bases line up with TRBD2. CDR3 size: 14 residues. The germline gives CDR1 SGHTA, CDR2 FQGTGA. Trimming took 3 bases from V and 7 from J; bases not matched to a gene: 2. The DNA of the CDR3 is TGTGCCAGCAGCTTGGGGACTAGCGGTAATGAGCAGTTCTTC. Its protein is CASSLGTSGNEQFF.

With regard to this clone: A junction boundary mismatches the germline segment, possibly from a read error. This chain connects TRBV7-2 to TRBJ1-1; TRBD1 might be the D (6 bases). CDR1 is SGHTA and CDR2 is FQGNSA in the germline V gene. This CDR3 is built from 15 residues. CDR3 nucleotide sequence: TGTGCCAGCACCTTACCTGGGGGGGCGCACACTGAAGCTTTCTTT. Translating it yields CASTLPGGAHTEAFF.

This clone has just a few counts. The J gene is TRBJ1-5, the V gene TRBV11-2; D is possibly TRBD1 (6 bases). V lost 2 bases to trimming and J lost 4 bases, with 12 bases between them. Germline assignment: CDR1 SGHAT and CDR2 FQNNGV. The CDR3 is 15 amino acids. The CDR3 DNA sequence: TGTGCCAGCAGCTTAAGGGGGTTCAGGAATCAGCCCCAGCATTTT. Translated: CASSLRGFRNQPQHF.

The chain carries TRBV5-8 and TRBJ1-5; 7 bases are a match to TRBD1. Germline CDR1 and CDR2: SGHTS and YDEGEE. V was clipped by 4 bases and J by 7 bases; unmatched bases: 5. There are 13 residues in the CDR3. CDR3 nucleotides: TGTGCCAGCAGCCAGAACAGGGGCCAGCCCCAGCATTTT. Amino acids: CASSQNRGQPQHF.

The rearrangement joins TRBV7-2 to TRBJ2-2, with 7 bases that match TRBD2. Germline V CDR1 and CDR2: SGHTA, FQGNSA. This CDR3 contains 13 residues. V lost 8 bases to trimming and J lost 6 bases; unmatched junction nucleotides: 6. This CDR3 reads CASRVGGAGELFF. Written as DNA, the CDR3 is TGTGCCAGCCGCGTGGGAGGGGCCGGGGAGCTGTTTTTT.

The rearrangement links TRBV15 to TRBJ2-2, with D tentatively TRBD2 (6 bases). V was trimmed by 2 bases and J by 1 base, leaving 26 bases between them. CDR1 LNHNV and CDR2 YYDKDF come from the germline V gene (reference sequence). The length of the CDR3 is 21 residues. CDR3 loop: CATSRTGSAPAGGWNTGELFF. In nucleotides, the CDR3 is TGTGCCACCAGCAGAACCGGTTCGGCCCCCGCCGGGGGTTGGAACACCGGGGAGCTGTTTTTT.

J is TRBJ2-5 and V is TRBV4-3; 10 bases fit TRBD2. This CDR3 is built from 18 residues. Germline V gives CDR1 LGHNA, CDR2 YSLEER. The J segment lost 4 bases and the V segment lost 5 bases, leaving 16 bases of the junction unmatched. CDR3 protein: CASSKRHGLAGVGETQYF. The DNA for the CDR3 is TGCGCCAGCAGCAAGCGGCATGGGCTAGCGGGAGTCGGAGAGACCCAGTACTTC.

The V call is TRBV11-2, the J call TRBJ2-1, with 13 nucleotides matching TRBD2. CDR1 SGHAT and CDR2 FQNNGV come from the germline V gene. Losses at the gene ends were 1 base for V and 13 bases for J; bases not matched to a gene: 10. The CDR3 is 16 amino acids. CDR3 nucleotides: TGTGCCAGCAGCTTAGGGACTAGCGGGGGCCGTACAGATCAGTTCTTC. Encoded protein: CASSLGTSGGRTDQFF.

The chain employs TRBV6-5 and TRBJ1-3; D unresolved. V was clipped by 4 bases and J by 0 bases, with 7 bases between them. The CDR3 loop spans 14 amino acids. The V gene's germline CDR1 is MNHEY and CDR2 SVGAGI. The CDR3 nucleotides are TGTGCCAGCAGTTCCGAGAGCTCTGGAAACACCATATATTTT. Residues: CASSSESSGNTIYF.

As for this clone: Other DNA sequences in this specimen translate into the identical CDR3. The rearrangement uses TRBV18 and TRBJ2-7; perhaps TRBD2 as D (5 bases). Trimming shortened V by 4 bases and J by 4 bases, and 8 bases separated the two germline ends. The CDR3 sequence is 12 residues long. Germline-derived CDR1 and CDR2 are KGHSH and LQKENI. The CDR3 coding sequence is TGTGCCAGCTCACAAGGAGGATACGAGCAGTACTTC. This translates into CASSQGGYEQYF.

The table lists this clone with a count of one. The V call is TRBV9, the J call TRBJ2-5, with 7 bases that match TRBD2. The V and J ends lost 4 bases and 4 bases, in that order; junction bases with no gene match: 10. This CDR3 region has 15 residues. Per the germline V gene, CDR1 is SGDLS and CDR2 is YYNGEE. In nucleotides, the CDR3 is TGTGCCAGCAGCCCTGGGGGGGGAAAGGGAGAGACCCAGTACTTC. Translation gives CASSPGGGKGETQYF.